Below, 24 T cell receptor beta chains from the same sample are listed, as sequenced in a study of OX40 agonist ivuxolimab in advanced cancers. Profiling relied on immunoSEQ multiplex PCR, and the TCRdb table lists in-frame clones only, not all of them. Of 100,000 or so clones detected, about 80% appear once; the ten largest clones hold about 5.5%. The sample was CD4+ or CD8+ T cells sorted from blood, taken in a trial of the OX40 agonist ivuxolimab. The receptors were gathered from an adult with an advanced solid tumor such as melanoma, head and neck, liver or kidney cancer.

In this sample, this clone turned up a few times. V gene TRBV5-1 combines with J gene TRBJ2-5; D is uncertain. Trimming removed 4 bases from V and 2 bases from J, with 12 bases in between. CDR1 SGHRS and CDR2 YFSETQ come from the germline V gene. The CDR3 extends over 14 amino acids. The CDR3 here is CASSPMLGQETQYF. CDR3 sequence (DNA): TGCGCCAGCAGCCCCATGCTGGGTCAAGAGACCCAGTACTTC.

The chain recombines TRBV6-5 with TRBJ2-3; D possibly matches TRBD1 or TRBD2 (5 bases each). V gave up 4 bases and J gave up 4 bases, with 15 bases separating them. CDR1 and CDR2 (germline): MNHEY, SVGAGI. This CDR3 is 15 amino acids long. The CDR3 DNA reads TGTGCCAGCAGTTTTCAGGGCCGAGGGGCAGATACGCAGTATTTT. Amino acids: CASSFQGRGADTQYF.

This chain joins TRBV12-5 and TRBJ2-3, with TRBD1 matching over 8 bases. Germline V gene sequence: CDR1 LGHNT, CDR2 FRNRAP. With 4 bases clipped from V and 5 bases from J, the junction kept 5 bases outside the gene matches. The CDR3 extends over 14 amino acids. The CDR3: CASGSRGPGDTQYF. In DNA form, the CDR3 reads TGTGCTAGTGGTTCCAGGGGGCCGGGAGATACGCAGTATTTT.

This clone was seen just once. The gene calls are TRBV27 and TRBJ1-1; TRBD1 matches at 9 bases. The CDR3 totals 13 residues. In germline, CDR1 is MNHEY, CDR2 SMNVEV (reference sequence). Losses at the gene ends were 8 bases for V and 6 bases for J; bases not matched to a gene: 7. CDR3 bases: TGTGCCAGCTCCGGACAGGGGAGGCCTGAAGCTTTCTTT. Amino acid sequence: CASSGQGRPEAFF.

V is TRBV6-1 and J is TRBJ2-1, with a tentative D call TRBD2 (6 bases). This CDR3 region has 14 residues. The V gene lost 8 bases and the J gene lost 4 bases, with 15 bases spanning the gap. The V gene's germline CDR1 is MNHNS and CDR2 SASEGT. DNA of the CDR3: TGTGCCAGCTTGCGGGACCGAGTTTACAATGAGCAGTTCTTC. Translation gives CASLRDRVYNEQFF.

The V call is TRBV5-6, the J call TRBJ2-7, with a weak D call TRBD1 (5 bases). V lost 0 bases and J 3 bases, leaving 7 bases between the germline ends. Germline CDR1 and CDR2: SGHDT and YYEEEE. CDR3 length equals 13 residues. The CDR3 nucleotides are TGTGCCAGCAGCTTGGGACAGAGCTACGAGCAGTACTTC. Protein: CASSLGQSYEQYF.

This clone appeared a few times. The V call is TRBV29-1, the J call TRBJ1-1; TRBD1 aligns across 7 bases. CDR1 and CDR2 (germline): SQVTM, ANQGSEA. V trimming: 5 bases; J trimming: 5 bases; junction bases outside the gene matches: 11. The CDR3 totals 14 residues. The DNA of the CDR3 is TGCAGCGTTATAACTAGGGGGCAAGGGACTGAAGCTTTCTTT. This encodes CSVITRGQGTEAFF.

The chain recombines TRBV30 with TRBJ1-1, with 7 bases fitting TRBD1. Trimming at V came to 4 bases and at J to 3 bases, leaving 8 bases not matched to a gene. The CDR3 length is 14 residues. Germline CDR1 and CDR2: GTSNPN and SVGIG (reference sequence). CDR3 nucleotides: TGTGCCTGGACCTTAGGCAGGGGGTACACTGAAGCTTTCTTT. Its protein is CAWTLGRGYTEAFF.

The rearrangement uses TRBV19 and TRBJ2-1, with D unclear. The V gene lost 4 bases and the J gene lost 4 bases, with 14 bases spanning the gap. Per the germline V gene, CDR1 is LNHDA and CDR2 is SQIVND (reference sequence). The length of the CDR3 is 15 residues. CDR3 amino acids: CASSKFWNGYNEQFF. DNA of the CDR3: TGTGCCAGTAGTAAGTTTTGGAACGGTTACAATGAGCAGTTCTTC.

The CDR3, as DNA: TGTGCCAGCAGCTCGGGACAGGGAGACGACGAGCAGTACTTC. Its protein product is CASSSGQGDDEQYF. V and J are TRBV7-9 and TRBJ2-7, with TRBD1 identical over 9 bases. CDR3 length: 14 amino acids. Per germline, CDR1 SEHNR and CDR2 FQNEAQ (reference sequence). J gave up 5 bases and V 4 bases, and 6 bases lay outside the gene matches.

The genes are TRBV4-2 and TRBJ2-7, with TRBD2 identical over 11 bases. Per germline, CDR1 LGHNA and CDR2 YNFKEQ. Unmatched junction bases numbered 15, after V lost 0 bases and J lost 8 bases. The CDR3 runs 18 residues. CDR3 in amino acids: CASSQEPSASGGSFKQYF. The CDR3 nucleotides read TGTGCCAGCAGCCAAGAGCCCTCTGCTAGCGGGGGGTCCTTCAAGCAGTACTTC.

In its sample, this clone ranks as medium-sized. The chain employs TRBV27 and TRBJ1-5; D not certain. CDR3 length: 15 residues. The germline CDR1 and CDR2 sequences are MNHEY and SMNVEV (reference sequence). V shed 7 bases and J shed 7 bases, with 20 bases lying between them. The CDR3 loop reads CASKLNIGGGQPQHF. For the CDR3, the DNA is TGTGCCAGCAAATTGAATATAGGCGGTGGACAGCCCCAGCATTTT.

The rearrangement links TRBV7-2 to TRBJ2-7, with no clear D. The CDR3 covers 13 residues. V lost 5 bases, J lost 3 bases, and 11 bases lay in between. The germline CDR1 and CDR2 sequences are SGHTA and FQGNSA. DNA for the CDR3: TGTGCCAGCAGCCCGCTTTCCCTCTACGAGCAGTACTTC. It specifies CASSPLSLYEQYF.

This chain links TRBV6-6 with TRBJ2-7, with a possible D match to TRBD1 (5 bases). The CDR3 is 13 residues long. Per germline, CDR1 MNHNY and CDR2 SVGAGI (reference sequence). Trimming took 5 bases from V and 1 from J, leaving 9 bases between them. The CDR3 spells CASSTGGSYEQYF. Here the CDR3 DNA reads TGTGCCAGCAGTACAGGTGGTTCCTACGAGCAGTACTTC.

The chain links TRBV6-5 to TRBJ2-7, with a possible D match to TRBD1 (6 bases). Germline V gene sequence: CDR1 MNHEY, CDR2 SVGAGI. CDR3 length equals 15 residues. The V gene lost 0 bases and the J gene lost 2 bases, with 11 bases spanning the gap. Here the CDR3 DNA reads TGTGCCAGCAGTTACTCGCCAGGGACAACCTACGAGCAGTACTTC. Residues: CASSYSPGTTYEQYF.

There are a few counts of this clone. The chain uses TRBV2 and TRBJ1-3; a possible D gene is TRBD1 (5 bases). V lost 7 bases, J lost 0 bases, and 13 bases lay in between. CDR1 SNHLY and CDR2 FYNNEI come from the germline V gene. The CDR3 spans 15 residues. The CDR3 spells CASNRDLSSGNTIYF. The DNA for the CDR3 is TGTGCCAGCAACCGGGACTTAAGCTCTGGAAACACCATATATTTT.

This clone was counted once. The chain joins TRBV20-1 to TRBJ2-3, with D tentatively TRBD1 (6 bases). V was cut by 5 bases and J by 5 bases, with 8 bases left in between. The CDR3 is made up of 11 amino acids. Germline assignment: CDR1 DFQATT and CDR2 SNEGSKA (reference sequence). The CDR3 here is CSALQGDTQYF. The DNA of the CDR3 is TGCAGTGCTTTACAGGGAGATACGCAGTATTTT.

The V and J genes are TRBV9 and TRBJ1-6; 8 bases line up with TRBD1. Germline V gene data show CDR1 as SGDLS and CDR2 as YYNGEE. The CDR3 sequence is 17 residues long. Losses at the gene ends were 3 bases for V and 4 bases for J; bases not matched to a gene: 9. This CDR3 is CASSEKDGTGYNSPLHF. The CDR3 DNA reads as TGTGCCAGCAGCGAGAAAGATGGGACAGGATATAATTCACCCCTCCACTTT.

This chain joins TRBV10-3 and TRBJ2-7; D is possibly TRBD1 or TRBD2 (5 bases each). Per the germline V gene, CDR1 is ENHRY and CDR2 is SYGVKD. The length of the CDR3 is 13 residues. V was cut by 2 bases and J by 5 bases, with 10 bases left in between. The DNA of the CDR3 is TGTGCCATCAGTGAGACCCGGGGCCACGAGCAGTACTTC. The encoded protein is CAISETRGHEQYF.

This chain uses TRBV18 with TRBJ1-2; no clear D. Trimming removed 5 bases at V and 3 bases at J, with 7 bases between. Germline CDR1 is KGHSH and CDR2 is LQKENI. CDR3 size: 12 residues. The CDR3 nucleotides read TGTGCCAGCTCAACGGGCGACTATGGCTACACCTTC. It is translated as CASSTGDYGYTF.

This clone has just one count. The rearrangement joins TRBV5-4 to TRBJ2-7, with a weak D call TRBD1 (5 bases). The germline CDR1 and CDR2 sequences are SGHNT and YYREEE (reference sequence). This CDR3 has 15 amino acids. The germline V and J ends were trimmed by 2 bases and 3 bases, with 15 bases remaining between them. The CDR3 nucleotides read TGTGCCAGCAGCTTAGGTGGCCAGGGCATCTACGAGCAGTACTTC. Its translation is CASSLGGQGIYEQYF.

The CDR3 nucleotides are TGTGCCAGCAGTTTACCTACAGGGTCCACTGAAGCTTTCTTT. The encoded protein is CASSLPTGSTEAFF. This chain uses TRBV28 with TRBJ1-1; perhaps TRBD1 as D (6 bases). Germline lookup yields CDR1 MDHEN and CDR2 SYDVKM. The ends were cut back, 2 bases at V and 4 bases at J, with 11 bases in the middle. This CDR3 is 14 amino acids long.

Comments on this clone: The sample contains more than one DNA sequence encoding this CDR3. The CDR3: CSVGDGGAAFF. DNA for the CDR3: TGCAGCGTGGGGGATGGGGGGGCGGCTTTCTTT. The chain links TRBV29-1 to TRBJ1-1; tentative D call: TRBD1 (6 bases). The germline V and J ends were trimmed by 6 bases and 11 bases, with 16 bases remaining between them. The CDR3 spans 11 residues. Germline V gene lookup returns CDR1 SQVTM and CDR2 ANQGSEA.

The CDR3 DNA sequence: TGTGCCAGCAGCTTACCCCTGGGGGGCGGGAGTAACGAGCAGTACTTC. Translation gives CASSLPLGGGSNEQYF. The rearrangement joins TRBV11-2 to TRBJ2-7; tentatively, D is TRBD2 (7 bases). The CDR3 is 16 amino acids. V lost 2 bases to trimming and J lost 5 bases, with 19 bases between them. From germline, CDR1 is SGHAT and CDR2 FQNNGV.